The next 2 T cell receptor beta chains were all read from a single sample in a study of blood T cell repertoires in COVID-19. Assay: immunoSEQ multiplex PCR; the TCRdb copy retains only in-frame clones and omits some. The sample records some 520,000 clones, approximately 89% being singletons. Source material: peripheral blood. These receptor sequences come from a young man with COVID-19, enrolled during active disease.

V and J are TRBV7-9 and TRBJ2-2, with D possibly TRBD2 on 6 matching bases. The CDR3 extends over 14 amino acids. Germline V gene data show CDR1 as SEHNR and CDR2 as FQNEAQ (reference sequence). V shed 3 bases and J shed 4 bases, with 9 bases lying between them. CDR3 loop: CASSFRDSTGELFF. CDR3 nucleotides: TGTGCCAGCAGCTTCCGGGACTCCACCGGGGAGCTGTTTTTT.

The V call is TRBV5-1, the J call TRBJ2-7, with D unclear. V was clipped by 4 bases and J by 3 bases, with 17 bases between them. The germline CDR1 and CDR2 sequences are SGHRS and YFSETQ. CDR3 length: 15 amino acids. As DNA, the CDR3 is TGCGCCAGCAGCCTGAGCCGTATTCCCAACTACGAGCAGTACTTC. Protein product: CASSLSRIPNYEQYF.